This TCR beta chain was sequenced for a study of PD-1 blockade in mismatch repair-deficient tumors. Study background: Patients had approximately 11 mismatch repair-deficient cancer types and were previously treated and progressing. The study's findings and limits: Tumor-resident clones, often undetectable pretreatment in blood, expanded then contracted after pembrolizumab.

Sequencing used immunoSEQ multiplex PCR; TCRdb keeps in-frame clones, though not all of them. The sample holds some 15,000 clones; around 82% are singletons and the top ten take about 1.5%. Mismatch repair deficiency was confirmed in all patients, by PCR or immunohistochemistry. The TCR-sequenced patients were a few responders to pembrolizumab. In the case of this clone: No antigen is known for it.

The CDR3 length is 12 residues. V was shortened by 3 bases and J by 4 bases, with 4 bases between the two germline ends. Per germline, CDR1 LNHNV and CDR2 YYDKDF (reference sequence). This TCR was recovered from an adult with mismatch repair-deficient cancer. Source: PBMCs, taken roughly 23 weeks after starting pembrolizumab. The chain has TRBV15 and TRBJ1-5; D remains ambiguous. In nucleotides, the CDR3 is TGTGCCACCAGCAGCTATAATCAGCCCCAGCATTTT. Translating gives CATSSYNQPQHF.